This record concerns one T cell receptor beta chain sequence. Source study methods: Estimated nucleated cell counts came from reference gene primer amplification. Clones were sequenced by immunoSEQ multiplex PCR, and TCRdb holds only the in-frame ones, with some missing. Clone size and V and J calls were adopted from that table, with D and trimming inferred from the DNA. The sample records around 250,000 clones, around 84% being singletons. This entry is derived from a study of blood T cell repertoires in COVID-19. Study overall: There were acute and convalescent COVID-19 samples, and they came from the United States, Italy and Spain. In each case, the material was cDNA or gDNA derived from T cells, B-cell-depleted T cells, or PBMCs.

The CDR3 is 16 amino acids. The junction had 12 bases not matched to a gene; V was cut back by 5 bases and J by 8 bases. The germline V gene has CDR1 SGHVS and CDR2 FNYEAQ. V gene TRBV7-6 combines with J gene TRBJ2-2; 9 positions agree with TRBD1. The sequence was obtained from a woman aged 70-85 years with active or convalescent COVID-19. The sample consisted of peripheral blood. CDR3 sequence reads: CASSPFDRGGWGELFF. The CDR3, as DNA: TGTGCCAGCAGCCCCTTCGACAGGGGGGGATGGGGGGAGCTGTTTTTT. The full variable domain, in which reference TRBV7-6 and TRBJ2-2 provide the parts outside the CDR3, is GAGVSQSPRYKVTKRGQDVALRCDPISGHVSLYWYRQALGQGPEFLTYFNYEAQQDKSGLPNDRFSAERPEGSISTLTIQRTEQRDSAMYRCASSPFDRGGWGELFFGEGSRLTVL.